This T cell receptor beta chain was sequenced during a study of Tregs in tolerant kidney transplant recipients. Study conclusions and caveats: Biological reproducibility was not directly addressed, but technical replication error appeared minimal.

This CDR3 is built from 18 residues. Germline CDR1 and CDR2: SQVTM and ANQGSEA. V was cut by 4 bases and J by 1 base, with 26 bases left in between. Unstimulated regulatory T cells (CD4+CD25+CD127-), CD4+CD25- non-regulatory cells, CD4 and CD8 cells were FACS-sorted from thawed PBMCs. An overnight rest at 37°C with around 200 IU/ml IL-2 preceded regulatory T cell sorting from thawed PBMCs. The protocol was immunoSEQ multiplex PCR, while the TCRdb copy is restricted to in-frame clones and leaves out a portion. The sample lists about 18,000 clones; roughly four fifths were seen once. Remarks on this clone: Its antigen is currently unknown.

The clonotype was recovered from a human donor in good health. J is TRBJ2-7 and V is TRBV29-1, with D perhaps matching TRBD1 (6 bases). The sequencing input was Tregs from blood. As DNA, the CDR3 is TGCAGCGTTGTGGGCCCCCCCCGTACAGGGTTTCCTTCCTACGAGCAGTACTTC. Its translation: CSVVGPPRTGFPSYEQYF.